This TCR beta chain was identified in a study of shared clonotypes between healthy human individuals. Study-level points and caveats: Sharing across four donors was highest in naive CD4 (around 5%) and lowest in memory CD8 (roughly 0.4%). An anticipated effect of sequencing depth on clonotype sharing among donors was recognized.

Trimming removed 5 bases from V and 3 bases from J; junction bases left unmatched: 6. The CDR3 loop spans 16 amino acids. Germline loops: CDR1 MDHEN, CDR2 SYDVKM. For every subset, genomic DNA was evenly distributed across several immunoSEQ plates. In the authors' methods: Filtering differed for immunoSEQ, which gave only junction sequences without quality scores. TCRdb keeps only in-frame clones here, not all; method: immunoSEQ multiplex PCR. Clone size and V and J calls were adopted from that table, with D and trimming inferred from the DNA. This repertoire shows about 990,000 clones, around three quarters found once; its top ten account for under 0.8%. As concerns this clone: The antigen remains unidentified.

The chain has TRBV28 and TRBJ1-3, with 11 bases lining up with TRBD1. This TCR was recovered from a man aged 18 to 29 in good health. Some clones in this sample may be carry-over from other donors' samples. The sequenced sample consisted of memory CD4+ T cells from PBMCs. Regarding subset: CD45RA-negative fraction. CDR3 sequence (DNA): TGTGCCAGCAGTCCCGGGACAGGGGGTCATGGAAACACCATATATTTT. This encodes CASSPGTGGHGNTIYF.